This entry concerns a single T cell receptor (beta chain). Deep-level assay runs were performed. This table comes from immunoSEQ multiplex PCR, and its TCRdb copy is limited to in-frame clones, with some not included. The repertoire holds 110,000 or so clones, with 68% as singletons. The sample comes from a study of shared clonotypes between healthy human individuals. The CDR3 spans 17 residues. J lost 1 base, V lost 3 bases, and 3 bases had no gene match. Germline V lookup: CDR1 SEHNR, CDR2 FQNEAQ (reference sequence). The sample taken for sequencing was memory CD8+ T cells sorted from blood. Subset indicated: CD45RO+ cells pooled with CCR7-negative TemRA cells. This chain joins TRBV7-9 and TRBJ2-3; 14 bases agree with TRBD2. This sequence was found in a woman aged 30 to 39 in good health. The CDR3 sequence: CASSFGTSGSGTDTQYF. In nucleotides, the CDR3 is TGTGCCAGCAGCTTCGGGACTAGCGGGAGTGGCACAGATACGCAGTATTTT.